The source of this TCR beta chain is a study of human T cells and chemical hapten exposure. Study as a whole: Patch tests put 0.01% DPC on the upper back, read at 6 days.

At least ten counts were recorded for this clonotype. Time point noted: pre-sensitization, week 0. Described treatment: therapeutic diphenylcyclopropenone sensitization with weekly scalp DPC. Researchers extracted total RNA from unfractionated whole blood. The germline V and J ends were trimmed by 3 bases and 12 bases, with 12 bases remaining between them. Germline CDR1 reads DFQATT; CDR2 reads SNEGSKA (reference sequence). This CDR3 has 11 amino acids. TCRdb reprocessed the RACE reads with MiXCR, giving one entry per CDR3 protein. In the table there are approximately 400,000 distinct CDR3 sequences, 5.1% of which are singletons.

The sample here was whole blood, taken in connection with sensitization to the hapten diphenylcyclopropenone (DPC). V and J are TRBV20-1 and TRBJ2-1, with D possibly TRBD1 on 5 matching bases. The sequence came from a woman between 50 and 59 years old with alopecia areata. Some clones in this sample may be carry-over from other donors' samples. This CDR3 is CSASQGSRQFF. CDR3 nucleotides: TGCAGTGCTAGCCAGGGTTCTAGGCAGTTCTTC.